This T cell receptor (beta chain) originates from a study of T-cell reconstitution after alpha-beta-depleted transplantation in children. This CDR3 is built from 16 residues. The ends lost 1 base at V and 7 bases at J; junction bases unmatched: 7. Looked up from germline, CDR1 is SGHTA and CDR2 is FQGNSA. Preparation of the TCRbeta library was carried out with unique molecular identifiers. TCRdb itself ran the PCR reads through MiXCR, one entry per CDR3 protein. The repertoire has roughly 350,000 distinct CDR3 sequences, approximately 10% of them found once; the top ten carry about 2.3%. The receptor was isolated from a human donor who donated a stem cell graft to a child with acute lymphoblastic leukemia. V is TRBV7-2 and J is TRBJ2-1; TRBD2 matches at 10 bases. Sequences were derived from PBMCs from the stem cell graft donor, sampled from the stem cell graft. CDR3 loop: CASSLGPGLAINEQFF. The CDR3 DNA follows: TGTGCCAGCAGCTTAGGTCCGGGACTAGCGATAAATGAGCAGTTCTTC.